This T cell receptor beta chain emerged from a study of immune evolution from preneoplasia to lung adenocarcinoma (dated by TCRdb to the early 2020s). Study-wide context: Immune contexture across lung adenocarcinoma precursors and invasive adenocarcinoma was profiled using immune gene expression, TCR sequencing and multiplex immunofluorescence. Resected precursor lesions (AAH, AIS, MIA) and invasive adenocarcinomas were each compared against paired morphologically normal lung tissue. Sample size was based on specimen availability rather than a prior power calculation. The immune data were combined with whole exome sequencing and methylation data from the same cohort of nodules. A total of roughly 50 patients with pulmonary nodules who underwent surgical resection were included in the overall cohort. TCR sequencing data came from 50 to 55 patients. It was reported in the study that 100 to 110 samples were used for TCR sequencing. Class I HLA alleles were inferred from exome data with POLYSOLVER, and allele-specific HLA loss was detected with LOHHLA.

About this clone itself: Its target antigen remains unknown. Base qualities are not provided; no much larger clone lies one nucleotide away.

Using the immunoSEQ hsTCRbeta Kit, TCR beta CDR3 regions were sequenced from DNA. The study's own analysis went as follows. TCR sequencing data were analysed with the ImmunoSEQ Analyzer. T cell clonality was defined as 1 minus Pielou's evenness computed on productive rearrangements. To measure T cell diversity, the inverse Simpson index was applied to productive templates. T cell density was defined as TCR beta template counts normalized to usable DNA, with usable DNA estimated by amplification and sequencing of housekeeping genes. Two-sided Kruskal-Wallis tests were used to compare TCR metrics across histologic stages. TCRdb re-hosts the immuneACCESS table, in-frame sequences only. Its copies lack some clones; in the studies checked, an unresolved V gene accounts for under half of them, and the cause for the rest is not known. V and J calls plus clone size are reproduced from that table; the DNA served to infer D and trimming. The sample table shows a few thousand clones, and 70% to 85% are seen once. The ten largest clonotypes hold about 7.6% of the sample.

Looking up the germline V gene yields CDR1 SQVTM and CDR2 ANQGSEA. Including the terminal cysteine and phenylalanine, the CDR3 comprises 15 residues. Left in the record is the CDR3 DNA by itself, 45 bases read in frame from the first base. V gives up 0 bases and J gives up 5 bases, and the segment between their germline ends measures 15 bases. Patients underwent resection in Japan or China between the mid-2010s and the late 2010s. The histologic diagnosis of each case was independently confirmed on H&E slides by two lung cancer pathologists. FFPE tissue was used for DNA isolation with the AllPrep DNA/RNA FFPE Kit. The research as a whole found: The highest clonality was observed in normal lung, whereas higher T cell density and diversity but lower clonality appeared to be present in later-stage lesions. Because every patient came from Japan and China, how well the results apply to Western populations was uncertain. The findings reflected association rather than direct causation, and larger cohorts with long-term follow-up and longitudinal biopsies were considered necessary. Top T cell clone frequencies were highest in normal lung and appeared to decrease progressively from AAH through AIS, MIA and invasive adenocarcinoma.

This clonotype originated in a person aged 55 to 79 with lung adenocarcinoma. Specimen: FFPE adjacent normal lung tissue. The sequence joins TRBV29-1 to TRBJ2-3; TRBD2 is a possible D gene, resting on 5 matching bases. The CDR3 protein: CSVEDRRVGGDTQYF. The base sequence is TGCAGCGTTGAAGATCGACGGGTAGGAGGAGATACGCAGTATTTT.